This T cell receptor (beta chain) is from a study of low-dose radiotherapy and immunotherapy resistance in tumors. Study context: Patients received cyclophosphamide 200 mg/m2 intravenously every two weeks, the day before radiation-immunotherapy. Oral administration of aspirin 300 mg daily occurred for four cycles, commencing at cycle 1 day 1.

In this sample, this clonotype turned up many times. First-strand cDNA relied on TRAV- and TRBV-specific primers spanning alpha and beta chains. For amplifying TCRs, the PCR ran for 15 to 20 cycles with Phusion, which was used together with a constant-region primer and the adapter on the V primers. Via MiXCR, TCRdb re-called the reads, giving one row per CDR3 protein. The sample holds tens of thousands of distinct CDR3 sequences, over 15% seen once. Time point denoted: before trial treatment. In the RACIN dose-escalation trial, donors got nivolumab plus ipilimumab with aspirin, cyclophosphamide and radiotherapy. Eligibility criteria specified advanced solid malignancies devoid of tumor-infiltrating lymphocytes. Germline V gene sequence: CDR1 SGHRS, CDR2 YFSETQ. CDR3 length: 18 amino acids. V lost 4 bases and J lost 0; bases outside the gene matches: 12.

V is TRBV5-1 and J is TRBJ2-7; 11 positions match TRBD2. The receptor was isolated from a male donor with prostate cancer. Material: PBMCs, obtained before treatment. The DNA of the CDR3 is TGCGCCAGCAGCCACGTGGCTAGCGGGGGGACAAGCTCCTACGAGCAGTACTTC. Its translation is CASSHVASGGTSSYEQYF.